Reported below is one T cell receptor beta chain. The antigen remains unidentified. This sample stems from a study of PD-1 blockade in classical Hodgkin lymphoma. Sequencing used immunoSEQ multiplex PCR; TCRdb keeps in-frame clones, though not all of them. The sample holds roughly 31,000 clones; more than 70% are singletons and the top ten take roughly 0.35%. Time point denoted: newly diagnosed, previously untreated cHL patient sample. It was by magnetic negative selection that CD4+ T cells were purified from thawed PBMCs. Comparison PBMCs came from previously untreated, newly diagnosed classical Hodgkin lymphoma patients. The CDR3 contains 14 residues. Germline values: CDR1 MDHEN, CDR2 SYDVKM. Germline trimming cut 6 bases from V and 6 bases from J; bases unmatched to any gene: 7. Study results and limitations: Relative to healthy donors, newly diagnosed patients reportedly had lower baseline TCR diversity, which was reported as lower still in relapsed/refractory patients. The authors have not defined what causes the repertoire differences, possibly disease activity or prior therapy.

The rearrangement joins TRBV28 to TRBJ2-7; 11 bases line up with TRBD1. The clonotype comes from a human donor with classical Hodgkin lymphoma. Sequencing was performed on CD4+ T cells from blood. The CDR3 protein is CASSLDRGRSEQYF. As DNA, the CDR3 is TGTGCCAGCAGCTTGGACAGGGGGCGCTCCGAGCAGTACTTC.